The present entry profiles one T cell receptor (beta chain) with its context. Antigen specificity is unknown. The assay used deep level. The assay was immunoSEQ multiplex PCR, and TCRdb's table has in-frame clones only and misses some. The data contain 2 million or so clones, less than 95% of them seen just once; the ten biggest clones take up 0.9% to 1.3%. These data are taken from a study of shared clonotypes between healthy human individuals. Looked up from germline, CDR1 is MNHEY and CDR2 is SVGAGI. The CDR3 has 16 amino acids. The V and J ends lost 0 bases and 0 bases respectively, with 6 bases between them. The naive CD8 subset, CD45RO-negative cells positively selected for CCR7, excluded terminally differentiated effector memory CD45RA+ cells. Whole-study results and caveats: Memory subsets generally showed smaller estimated richness than naive subsets did. Sharing across several donors was seen in around 5% of naive CD4 clonotypes.

Material for sequencing was naive CD8+ T cells sorted from blood. This receptor was identified in a man in his late teens or twenties in good health. The chain carries TRBV6-5 and TRBJ1-6, with a weak D call TRBD1 (5 bases). The CDR3, as DNA: TGTGCCAGCAGTTACTCAGGGGTCTCCTATAATTCACCCCTCCACTTT. It encodes CASSYSGVSYNSPLHF.